This paragraph covers one T cell receptor (beta chain) sequence. No cognate antigen has been identified for it. No quality values exist for individual bases; no much larger clone is one base distant. From the germline V gene, CDR1 is SGHRS and CDR2 is YFSETQ. At the junction V is shortened by 2 bases and J by 4 bases, with 10 bases in between. Counted from cysteine to phenylalanine, this CDR3 has 13 amino acids. Just the 39-base CDR3 DNA is kept, in frame starting at base 1. This specimen comes from a study of blood T cell repertoires in COVID-19 (TCRdb year 2020). Study-wide context: Collaborator samples came from the United States, Italy and Spain and covered acute and convalescent phases of COVID-19. The prospective study material was composed of cDNA or gDNA derived from T cells, B-cell-depleted T cells, or PBMCs. Deeply sampled blood TCRbeta repertoires from subjects exposed to, actively infected with, or recovered from COVID-19 were included in the dataset. The repertoires were released in a freely available public database meant as a resource for research on the immune response to SARS-CoV-2. The samples were drawn from the first 160 participants of the ongoing ImmuneRACE study and from 1,254 subjects provided by 6 global collaborators. Nearly every sample came with metadata listing a de-identified subject ID, COVID-19 status, age in years and sex. Where available, HLA class I and class II types were obtained from metadata supplied by the sample provider rather than from assay-based typing.

Collaborating institutions collected whole blood in K2EDTA tubes following their own protocols. Collaborator samples were shipped for TCRbeta analysis as frozen whole blood, isolated PBMCs, or DNA extracted from either sample type. Study-wide findings and limitations: The quantity of clinical and demographic metadata differed by source and by participant and was supplied without curation.

TCRbeta CDR3 regions were amplified from genomic DNA by means of the immunoSEQ Assay, a bias-controlled multiplex PCR. The study's processing was this. Within the assay, amplification of reference gene primers was used to estimate how many nucleated cells each sample contained. To quantify the absolute abundance of each unique TCRbeta CDR3 rearrangement, sequence reads were collapsed and filtered. Productive Simpson clonality was computed per sample as the square root of Simpson's diversity index over productive rearrangements. Imported from immuneACCESS, the table was reduced by TCRdb to in-frame sequences with V and J called. These copies leave out some clones; in studies compared against another copy, an unresolved V gene accounts for under half, and the cause of the remainder is not known. V and J calls and clone size are those listed in that table; D and trimming were worked out from the DNA. This sample gives some 400,000 clones in total; 90% of them show up just once. Together, the top ten hold roughly 6.8% of the sample.

The chain was built from TRBV5-1 and TRBJ2-7; TRBD1 could be the D gene, as 6 bases match. The sequence was collected from a man in his late teens or twenties with active or convalescent COVID-19. Source material: peripheral blood. The CDR3 loop reads CASSLNRVYEQYF. The nucleotide sequence is TGCGCCAGCAGCTTAAACAGGGTTTACGAGCAGTACTTC. Extended through the reference TRBV5-1 and TRBJ2-7 proteins, this CDR3 yields the full variable domain: KAGVTQTPRYLIKTRGQQVTLSCSPISGHRSVSWYQQTPGQGLQFLFEYFSETQRNKGNFPGRFSGRQFSNSRSEMNVSTLELGDSALYLCASSLNRVYEQYFGPGTRLTVT.